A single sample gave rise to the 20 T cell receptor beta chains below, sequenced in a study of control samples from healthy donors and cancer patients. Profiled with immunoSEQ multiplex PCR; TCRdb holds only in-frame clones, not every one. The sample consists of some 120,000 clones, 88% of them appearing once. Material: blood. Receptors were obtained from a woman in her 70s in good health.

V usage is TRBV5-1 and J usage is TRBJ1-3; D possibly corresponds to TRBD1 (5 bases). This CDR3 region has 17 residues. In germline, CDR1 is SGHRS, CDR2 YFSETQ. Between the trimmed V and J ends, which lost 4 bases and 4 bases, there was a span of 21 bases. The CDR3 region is CASSQLSQGAPGNTIYF. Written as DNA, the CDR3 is TGCGCCAGCAGCCAACTATCTCAGGGTGCACCCGGAAACACCATATATTTT.

The CDR3, as DNA: TGTGCCATCAGTGGACTAGCGGGGGAAAAGACCCAGTACTTC. As protein: CAISGLAGEKTQYF. The rearrangement links TRBV10-3 to TRBJ2-5, with 12 positions matching TRBD2. The CDR3 runs 14 residues. Germline loops: CDR1 ENHRY, CDR2 SYGVKD. The ends lost 4 bases at V and 6 bases at J; junction bases unmatched: 3.

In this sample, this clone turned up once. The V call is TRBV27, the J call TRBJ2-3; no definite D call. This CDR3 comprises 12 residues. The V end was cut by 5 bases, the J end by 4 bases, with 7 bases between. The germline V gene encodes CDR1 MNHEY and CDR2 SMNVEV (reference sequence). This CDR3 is CASSTWPDTQYF. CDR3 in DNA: TGTGCCAGCAGTACCTGGCCAGATACGCAGTATTTT.

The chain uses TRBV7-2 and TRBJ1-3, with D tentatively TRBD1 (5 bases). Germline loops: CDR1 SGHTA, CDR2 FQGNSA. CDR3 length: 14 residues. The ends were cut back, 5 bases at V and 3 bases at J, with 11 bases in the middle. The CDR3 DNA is TGTGCCAGCAGCACTTCAGGGATTGGAAACACCATATATTTT. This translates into CASSTSGIGNTIYF.

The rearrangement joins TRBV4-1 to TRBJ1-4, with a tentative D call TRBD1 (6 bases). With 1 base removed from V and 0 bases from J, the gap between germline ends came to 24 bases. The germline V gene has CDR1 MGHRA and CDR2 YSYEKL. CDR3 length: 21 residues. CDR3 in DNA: TGCGCCAGCAGCCAAGGTCCCGGGACAAATCGCATCTCAGCAACTAATGAAAAACTGTTTTTT. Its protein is CASSQGPGTNRISATNEKLFF.

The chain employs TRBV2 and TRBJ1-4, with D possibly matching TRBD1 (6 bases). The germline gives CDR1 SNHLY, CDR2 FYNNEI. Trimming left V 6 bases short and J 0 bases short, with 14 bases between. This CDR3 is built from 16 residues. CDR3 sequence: CASRIQGSATNEKLFF. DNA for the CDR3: TGTGCCAGCAGGATACAGGGAAGCGCAACTAATGAAAAACTGTTTTTT.

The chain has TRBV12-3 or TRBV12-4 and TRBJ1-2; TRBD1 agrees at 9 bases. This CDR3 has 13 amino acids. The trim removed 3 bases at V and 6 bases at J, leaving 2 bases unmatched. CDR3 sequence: CASSFGTGNGYTF. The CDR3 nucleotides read TGTGCCAGCAGTTTTGGGACAGGGAATGGCTACACCTTC.

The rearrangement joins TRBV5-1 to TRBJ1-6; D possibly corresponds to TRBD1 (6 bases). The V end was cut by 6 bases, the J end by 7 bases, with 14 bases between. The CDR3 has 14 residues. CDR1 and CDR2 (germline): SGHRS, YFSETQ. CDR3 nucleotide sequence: TGCGCCAGCATGCGGGATCAGGGGAATTCACCCCTCCACTTT. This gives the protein CASMRDQGNSPLHF. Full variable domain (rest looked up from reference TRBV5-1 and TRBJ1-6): KAGVTQTPRYLIKTRGQQVTLSCSPISGHRSVSWYQQTPGQGLQFLFEYFSETQRNKGNFPGRFSGRQFSNSRSEMNVSTLELGDSALYLCASMRDQGNSPLHFGNGTRLTVT.

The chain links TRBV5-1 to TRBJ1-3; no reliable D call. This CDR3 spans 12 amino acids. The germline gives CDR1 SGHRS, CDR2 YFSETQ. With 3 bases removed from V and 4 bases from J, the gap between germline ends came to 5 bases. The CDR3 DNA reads TGCGCCAGCAGCTACAACGGAAACACCATATATTTT. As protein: CASSYNGNTIYF.

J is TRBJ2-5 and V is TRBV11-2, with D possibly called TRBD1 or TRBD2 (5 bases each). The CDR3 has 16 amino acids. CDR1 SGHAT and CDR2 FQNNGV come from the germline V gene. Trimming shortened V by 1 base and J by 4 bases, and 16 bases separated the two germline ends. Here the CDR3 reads CASSLGAGSGRETQYF. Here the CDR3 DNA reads TGTGCCAGCAGCTTAGGTGCGGGCTCGGGGCGAGAGACCCAGTACTTC.

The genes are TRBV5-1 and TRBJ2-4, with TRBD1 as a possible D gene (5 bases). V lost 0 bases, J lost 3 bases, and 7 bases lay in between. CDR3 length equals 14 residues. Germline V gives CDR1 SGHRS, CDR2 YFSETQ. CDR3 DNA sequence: TGCGCCAGCAGCTTGGCAAGGGGCAAAAACATTCAGTACTTC. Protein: CASSLARGKNIQYF. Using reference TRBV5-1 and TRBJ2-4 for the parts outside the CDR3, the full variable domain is KAGVTQTPRYLIKTRGQQVTLSCSPISGHRSVSWYQQTPGQGLQFLFEYFSETQRNKGNFPGRFSGRQFSNSRSEMNVSTLELGDSALYLCASSLARGKNIQYFGAGTRLSVL.

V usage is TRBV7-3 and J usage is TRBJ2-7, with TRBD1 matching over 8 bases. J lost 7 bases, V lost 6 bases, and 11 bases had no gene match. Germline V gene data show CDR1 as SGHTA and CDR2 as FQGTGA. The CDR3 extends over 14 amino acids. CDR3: CASRFAGTGSEQYF. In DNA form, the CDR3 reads TGTGCCAGCAGGTTCGCCGGGACAGGTTCAGAGCAGTACTTC.

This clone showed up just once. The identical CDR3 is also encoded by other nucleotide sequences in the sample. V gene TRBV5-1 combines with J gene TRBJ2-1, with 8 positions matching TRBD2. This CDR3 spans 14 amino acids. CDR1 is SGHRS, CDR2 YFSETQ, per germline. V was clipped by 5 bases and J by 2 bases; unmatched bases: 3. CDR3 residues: CASSSGGAYNEQFF. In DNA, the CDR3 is TGCGCCAGCAGTTCCGGGGGGGCCTACAATGAGCAGTTCTTC.

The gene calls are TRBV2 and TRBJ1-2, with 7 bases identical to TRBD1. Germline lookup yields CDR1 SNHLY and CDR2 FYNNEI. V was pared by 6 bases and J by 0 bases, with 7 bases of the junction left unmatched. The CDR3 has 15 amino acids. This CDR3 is CASRGDSITNYGYTF. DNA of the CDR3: TGTGCCAGCAGAGGGGACAGTATAACTAACTATGGCTACACCTTC.

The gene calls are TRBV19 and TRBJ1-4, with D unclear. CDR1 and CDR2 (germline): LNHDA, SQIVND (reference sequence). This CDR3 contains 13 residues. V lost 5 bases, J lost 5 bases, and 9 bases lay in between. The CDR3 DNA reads TGTGCCAGTAGTCGCAGCTACAATGAAAAACTGTTTTTT. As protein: CASSRSYNEKLFF.

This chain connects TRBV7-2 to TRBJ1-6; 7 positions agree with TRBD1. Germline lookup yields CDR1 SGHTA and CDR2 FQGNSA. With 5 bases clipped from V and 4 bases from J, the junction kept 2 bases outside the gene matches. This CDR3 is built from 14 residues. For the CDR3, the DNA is TGTGCCAGCAGCCGGGGACAGTATAATTCACCCCTCCACTTT. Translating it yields CASSRGQYNSPLHF. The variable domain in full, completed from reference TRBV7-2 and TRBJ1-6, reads GAGVSQSPSNKVTEKGKDVELRCDPISGHTALYWYRQSLGQGLEFLIYFQGNSAPDKSGLPSDRFSAERTGGSVSTLTIQRTQQEDSAVYLCASSRGQYNSPLHFGNGTRLTVT.

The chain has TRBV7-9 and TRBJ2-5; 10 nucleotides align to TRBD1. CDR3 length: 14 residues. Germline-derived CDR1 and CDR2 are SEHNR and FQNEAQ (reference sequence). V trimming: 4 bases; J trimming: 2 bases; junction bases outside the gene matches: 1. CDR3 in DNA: TGTGCCAGCAGCTGGGGACAGGGGCAAGAGACCCAGTACTTC. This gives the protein CASSWGQGQETQYF.

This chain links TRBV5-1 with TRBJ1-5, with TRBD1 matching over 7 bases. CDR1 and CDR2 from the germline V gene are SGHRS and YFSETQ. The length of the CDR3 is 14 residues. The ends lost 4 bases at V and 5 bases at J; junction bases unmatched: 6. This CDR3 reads CASSPEGQDQPQHF. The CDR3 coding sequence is TGCGCCAGCAGCCCTGAAGGACAGGATCAGCCCCAGCATTTT.

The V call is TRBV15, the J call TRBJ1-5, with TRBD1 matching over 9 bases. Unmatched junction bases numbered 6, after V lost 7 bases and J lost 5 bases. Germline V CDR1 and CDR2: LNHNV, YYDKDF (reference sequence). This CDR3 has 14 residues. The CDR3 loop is CATTPGQGHQPQHF. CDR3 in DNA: TGTGCCACCACCCCGGGACAGGGACATCAGCCCCAGCATTTT.

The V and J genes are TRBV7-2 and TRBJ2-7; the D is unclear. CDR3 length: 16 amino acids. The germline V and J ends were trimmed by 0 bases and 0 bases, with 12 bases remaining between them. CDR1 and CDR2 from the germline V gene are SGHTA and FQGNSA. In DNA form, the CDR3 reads TGTGCCAGCAGCTTAGCTCCATCGGTCGGCTCCTACGAGCAGTACTTC. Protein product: CASSLAPSVGSYEQYF.